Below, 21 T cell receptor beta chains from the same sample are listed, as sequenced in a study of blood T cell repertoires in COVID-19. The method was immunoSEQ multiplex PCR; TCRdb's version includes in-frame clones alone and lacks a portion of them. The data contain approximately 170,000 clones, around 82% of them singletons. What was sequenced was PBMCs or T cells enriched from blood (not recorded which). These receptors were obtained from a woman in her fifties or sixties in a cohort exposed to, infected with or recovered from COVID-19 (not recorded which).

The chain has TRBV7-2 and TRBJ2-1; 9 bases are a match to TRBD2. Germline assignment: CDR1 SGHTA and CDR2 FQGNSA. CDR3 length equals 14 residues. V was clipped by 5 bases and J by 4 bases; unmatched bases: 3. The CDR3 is CASSPGLAYNEQFF. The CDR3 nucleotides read TGTGCCAGCAGCCCGGGACTAGCATACAATGAGCAGTTCTTC. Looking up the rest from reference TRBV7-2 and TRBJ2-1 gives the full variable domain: GAGVSQSPSNKVTEKGKDVELRCDPISGHTALYWYRQSLGQGLEFLIYFQGNSAPDKSGLPSDRFSAERTGGSVSTLTIQRTQQEDSAVYLCASSPGLAYNEQFFGPGTRLTVL.

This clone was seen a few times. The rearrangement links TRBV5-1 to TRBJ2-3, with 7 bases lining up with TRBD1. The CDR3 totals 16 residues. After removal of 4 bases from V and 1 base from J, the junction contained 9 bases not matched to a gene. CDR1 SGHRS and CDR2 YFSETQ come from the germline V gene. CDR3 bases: TGCGCCAGCAGCCCAAATCCCGGGACAGGCACAGATACGCAGTATTTT. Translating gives CASSPNPGTGTDTQYF.

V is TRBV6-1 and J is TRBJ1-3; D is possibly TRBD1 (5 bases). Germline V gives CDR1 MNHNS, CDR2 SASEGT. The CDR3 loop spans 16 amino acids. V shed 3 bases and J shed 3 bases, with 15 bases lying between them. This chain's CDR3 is CASSDSTGQGGNTIYF. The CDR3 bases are TGTGCCAGCAGTGATTCTACTGGGCAGGGTGGAAACACCATATATTTT.

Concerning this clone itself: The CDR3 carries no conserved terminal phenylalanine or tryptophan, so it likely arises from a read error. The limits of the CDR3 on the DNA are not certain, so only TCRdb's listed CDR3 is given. The chain's CDR3 is CASSEGVGASGSCRAD. The rearrangement links TRBV10-1 to TRBJ2-7; the table's D gene call, TRBD2, was not cross checked with the DNA. Germline CDR1 reads WNHNN; CDR2 reads SYGVQD (reference sequence). Ends included, the CDR3 has 16 residues.

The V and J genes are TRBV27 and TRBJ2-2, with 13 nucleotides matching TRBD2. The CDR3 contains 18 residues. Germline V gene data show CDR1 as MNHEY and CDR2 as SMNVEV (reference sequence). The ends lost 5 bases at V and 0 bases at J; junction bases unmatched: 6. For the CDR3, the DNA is TGTGCCAGCAGTAAAAGACTAGCGGGAGGCGCGAACACCGGGGAGCTGTTTTTT. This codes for CASSKRLAGGANTGELFF.

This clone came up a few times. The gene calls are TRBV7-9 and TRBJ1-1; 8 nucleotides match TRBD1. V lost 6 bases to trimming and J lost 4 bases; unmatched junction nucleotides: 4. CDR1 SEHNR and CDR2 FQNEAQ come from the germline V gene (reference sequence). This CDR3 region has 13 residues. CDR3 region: CASRPTGGTEAFF. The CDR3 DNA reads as TGTGCCAGCAGACCCACAGGGGGCACTGAAGCTTTCTTT.

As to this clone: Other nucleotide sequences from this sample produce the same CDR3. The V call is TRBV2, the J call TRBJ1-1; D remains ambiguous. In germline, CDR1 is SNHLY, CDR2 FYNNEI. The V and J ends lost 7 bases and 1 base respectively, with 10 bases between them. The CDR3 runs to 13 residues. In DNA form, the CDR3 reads TGTGCCAGCATACCAGACACGAACACTGAAGCTTTCTTT. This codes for CASIPDTNTEAFF.

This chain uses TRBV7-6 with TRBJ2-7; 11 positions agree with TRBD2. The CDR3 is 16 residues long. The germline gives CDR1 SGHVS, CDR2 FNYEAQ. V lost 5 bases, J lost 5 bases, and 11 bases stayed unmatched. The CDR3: CASSTRLAGPSDEQYF. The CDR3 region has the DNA TGTGCCAGCAGCACCCGACTAGCGGGACCTTCTGACGAGCAGTACTTC.

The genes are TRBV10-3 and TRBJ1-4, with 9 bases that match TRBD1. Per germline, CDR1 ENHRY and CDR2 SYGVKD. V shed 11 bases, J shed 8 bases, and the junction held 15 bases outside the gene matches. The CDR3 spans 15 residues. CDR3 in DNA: TGTGCCGCTACAGGGGGCGATTCTCCTGGGGAAAAACTGTTTTTT. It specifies CAATGGDSPGEKLFF.

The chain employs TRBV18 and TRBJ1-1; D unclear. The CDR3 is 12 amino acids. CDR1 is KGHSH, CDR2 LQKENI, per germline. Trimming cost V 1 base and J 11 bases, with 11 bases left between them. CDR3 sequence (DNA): TGTGCCAGCTCACCACGGCAGGATCAGGCTTTCTTT. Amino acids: CASSPRQDQAFF.

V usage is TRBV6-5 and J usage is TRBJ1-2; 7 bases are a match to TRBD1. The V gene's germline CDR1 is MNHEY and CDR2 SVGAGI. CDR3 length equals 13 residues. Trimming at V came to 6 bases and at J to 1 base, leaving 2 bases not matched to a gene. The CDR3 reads CASRGDSNYGYTF. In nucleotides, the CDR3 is TGTGCCAGCAGGGGGGACAGTAACTATGGCTACACCTTC.

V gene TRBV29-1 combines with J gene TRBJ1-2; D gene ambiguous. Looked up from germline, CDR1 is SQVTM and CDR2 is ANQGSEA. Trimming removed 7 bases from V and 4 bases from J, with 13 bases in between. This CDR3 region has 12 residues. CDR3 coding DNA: TGCAGCGGCACGGATTCGGGCTATGGCTACACCTTC. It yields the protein CSGTDSGYGYTF.

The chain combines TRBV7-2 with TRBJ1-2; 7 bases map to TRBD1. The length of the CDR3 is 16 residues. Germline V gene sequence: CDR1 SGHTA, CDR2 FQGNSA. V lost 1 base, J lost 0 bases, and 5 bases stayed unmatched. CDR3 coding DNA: TGTGCCAGCAGCTTAGTCCGGGACAGAACTAACTATGGCTACACCTTC. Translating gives CASSLVRDRTNYGYTF.

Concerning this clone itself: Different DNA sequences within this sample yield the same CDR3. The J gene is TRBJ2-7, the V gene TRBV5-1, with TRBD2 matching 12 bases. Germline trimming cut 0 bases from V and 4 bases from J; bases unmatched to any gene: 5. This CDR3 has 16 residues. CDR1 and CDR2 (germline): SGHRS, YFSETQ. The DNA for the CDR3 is TGCGCCAGCAGCTTGGCCGGTCTAGCGGGAGGGTACGAGCAGTACTTC. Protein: CASSLAGLAGGYEQYF.

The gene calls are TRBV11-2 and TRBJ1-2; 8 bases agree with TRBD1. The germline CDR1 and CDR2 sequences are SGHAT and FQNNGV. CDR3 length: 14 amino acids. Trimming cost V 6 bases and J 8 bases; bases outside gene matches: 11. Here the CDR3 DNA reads TGTGCCAGCAGGGGACCGGACAGGGTTTTGGGCTACACCTTC. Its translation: CASRGPDRVLGYTF.

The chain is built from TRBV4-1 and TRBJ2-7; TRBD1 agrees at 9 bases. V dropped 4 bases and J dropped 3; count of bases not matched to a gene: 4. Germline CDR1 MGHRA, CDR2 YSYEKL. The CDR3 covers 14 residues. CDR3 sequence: CASSRETGGYEQYF. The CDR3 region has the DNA TGCGCCAGCAGCCGAGAGACAGGGGGCTACGAGCAGTACTTC.

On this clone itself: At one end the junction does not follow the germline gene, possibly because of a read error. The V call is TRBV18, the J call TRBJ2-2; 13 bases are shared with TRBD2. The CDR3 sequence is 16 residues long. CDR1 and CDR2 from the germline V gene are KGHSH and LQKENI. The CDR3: CASSPPGLAGAGELFF. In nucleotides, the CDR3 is TGTGCCAGCTCTCCACCTGGACTAGCGGGAGCCGGGGAGCTGTTTTTT.

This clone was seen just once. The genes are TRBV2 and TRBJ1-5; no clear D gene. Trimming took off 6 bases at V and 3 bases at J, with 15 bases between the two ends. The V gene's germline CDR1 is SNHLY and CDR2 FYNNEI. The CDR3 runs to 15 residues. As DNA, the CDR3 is TGTGCCAGCAGAACCCAGGACGGGAACAATCAGCCCCAGCATTTT. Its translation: CASRTQDGNNQPQHF.

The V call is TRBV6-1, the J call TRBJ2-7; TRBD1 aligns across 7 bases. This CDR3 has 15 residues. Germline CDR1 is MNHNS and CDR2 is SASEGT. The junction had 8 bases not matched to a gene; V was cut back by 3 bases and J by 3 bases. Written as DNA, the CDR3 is TGTGCCAGCAGTGACCCGGGACAGATAAACTACGAGCAGTACTTC. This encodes CASSDPGQINYEQYF.

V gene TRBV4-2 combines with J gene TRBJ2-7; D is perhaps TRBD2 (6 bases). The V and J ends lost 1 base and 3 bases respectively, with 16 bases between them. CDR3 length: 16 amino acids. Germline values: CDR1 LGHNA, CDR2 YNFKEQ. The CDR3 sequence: CASSQAAGQTGYEQYF. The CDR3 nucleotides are TGTGCCAGCAGCCAAGCAGCGGGCCAGACGGGCTACGAGCAGTACTTC.

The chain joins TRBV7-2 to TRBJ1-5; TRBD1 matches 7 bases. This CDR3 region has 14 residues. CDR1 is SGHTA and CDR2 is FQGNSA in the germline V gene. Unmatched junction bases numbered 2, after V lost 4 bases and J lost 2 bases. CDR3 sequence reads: CASSSTGGNQPQHF. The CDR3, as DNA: TGTGCCAGCAGCTCAACAGGGGGCAATCAGCCCCAGCATTTT.